Reported below is one T cell receptor beta chain. Its antigen is not known. These data are taken from a study of T cells in localized non-small cell lung cancer. Overall study findings and caveats: Higher T cell density in the blood was associated with longer overall survival, whereas higher adjacent-lung clonality associated with shorter survival. Adjacent uninvolved lung tissue had the highest T cell clonality, exceeding tumor. Appearing in adjacent lung were a median about 60 of the top 100 tumor clones. Sequence data derive from only one tumor region, so heterogeneity remains possible.

V lost 1 base and J lost 0, with 7 bases in between. This CDR3 comprises 15 residues. CDR1 and CDR2 from the germline V gene are SEHNR and FQNEAQ (reference sequence). TCRdb keeps only in-frame clones here, not all; method: immunoSEQ multiplex PCR. The profile shows 20,000 to 30,000 clones, roughly 92% of them singletons. The TCR originated in a woman aged 35 to 70 with stage I lung adenocarcinoma. This specimen consisted of peripheral blood, obtained before any cancer treatment. V gene TRBV7-9 combines with J gene TRBJ1-3; D remains unclear. The CDR3 here is CASSLGGRSGNTIYF. The CDR3 region has the DNA TGTGCCAGCAGCTTAGGTGGTCGCTCTGGAAACACCATATATTTT.